This entry lists 25 T cell receptor beta chains sequenced from one sample in a study of blood T cell repertoires in COVID-19. Generated by immunoSEQ multiplex PCR, the TCRdb table keeps only in-frame clones and is missing some. The top ten clones hold about 1% of a sample with approximately 290,000 clones, 70% to 90% of them seen once. The specimen sequenced was peripheral blood. These TCRs come from a human donor with COVID-19, enrolled during active disease. The donor label of this sample is uncertain.

This clone has only a few counts. The chain carries TRBV3-1 (or the pseudogene TRBV3-2) and TRBJ2-7; TRBD1 aligns across 9 bases. The CDR3 sequence is 15 residues long. Trimming cost V 3 bases and J 5 bases; bases outside gene matches: 8. Germline V gene data show CDR1 as LGHDT and CDR2 as YNNKEL (reference sequence). CDR3 DNA sequence: TGTGCCAGCAGCCAGGCGTACAGGGGGCAGGACGAGCAGTACTTC. This translates into CASSQAYRGQDEQYF.

The chain has TRBV19 and TRBJ1-6, with a possible D match to TRBD1 (6 bases). Germline V gene lookup returns CDR1 LNHDA and CDR2 SQIVND (reference sequence). This CDR3 has 13 amino acids. V lost 5 bases, J lost 10 bases, and 12 bases lay in between. Here the CDR3 DNA reads TGTGCCAGTAGTGTCAGGGGTAGCTCACCCCTCCACTTT. Amino acid sequence: CASSVRGSSPLHF.

The chain couples TRBV5-1 to TRBJ2-4, with D possibly being TRBD1 (5 bases). With 3 bases removed from V and 0 bases from J, the gap between germline ends came to 13 bases. CDR1 is SGHRS and CDR2 is YFSETQ in the germline V gene. This CDR3 comprises 16 residues. Here the CDR3 DNA reads TGCGCCAGCAGCTCAGACCAGACAGTAGCCAAAAACATTCAGTACTTC. It codes for CASSSDQTVAKNIQYF.

V usage is TRBV28 and J usage is TRBJ1-1; D is perhaps TRBD1 (5 bases). CDR1 is MDHEN and CDR2 is SYDVKM in the germline V gene. This CDR3 contains 16 residues. V lost 3 bases to trimming and J lost 1 base, with 15 bases between them. The CDR3 sequence: CASSFLGPGENTEAFF. The CDR3 bases are TGTGCCAGCAGTTTTCTCGGGCCGGGGGAGAACACTGAAGCTTTCTTT.

This clone was counted between two and nine times. The rearrangement links TRBV7-8 to TRBJ1-1; 9 bases align to TRBD1. J gave up 2 bases and V 2 bases, and 3 bases lay outside the gene matches. This CDR3 spans 15 amino acids. Germline CDR1 reads SGHVS; CDR2 reads FQNEAQ. CDR3 coding DNA: TGTGCCAGCAGCTTAAGGACAGGGGCCAACACTGAAGCTTTCTTT. As protein: CASSLRTGANTEAFF. Combining the CDR3 with reference TRBV7-8 and TRBJ1-1 gives the whole variable domain GAGVSQSPRYKVAKRGQDVALRCDPISGHVSLFWYQQALGQGPEFLTYFQNEAQLDKSGLPSDRFFAERPEGSVSTLKIQRTQQEDSAVYLCASSLRTGANTEAFFGQGTRLTVV.

This clone has only one observation. This chain links TRBV5-4 with TRBJ1-4; D remains ambiguous. The CDR3 covers 15 residues. The V end lost 4 bases, the J end lost 8 bases, and 18 bases lay between the germline ends. CDR1 and CDR2 from the germline V gene are SGHNT and YYREEE (reference sequence). The CDR3, as DNA: TGTGCCAGCAGCCCAAGCCCCAGTTGGAGAGAAAAACTGTTTTTT. This gives the protein CASSPSPSWREKLFF.

This rearrangement joins TRBV2 to TRBJ1-5, with 8 bases lining up with TRBD1. Germline V gives CDR1 SNHLY, CDR2 FYNNEI. The CDR3 runs to 16 residues. J lost 5 bases, V lost 6 bases, and 12 bases had no gene match. CDR3 nucleotide sequence: TGTGCCAGCAGCGACAGGGGAGTAGGGGGGTATCAGCCCCAGCATTTT. It codes for CASSDRGVGGYQPQHF.

The V gene is TRBV3-1 (or the pseudogene TRBV3-2), the J gene TRBJ1-5, with a possible D match to TRBD1 (6 bases). This CDR3 is built from 15 residues. V lost 0 bases, J lost 7 bases, and 13 bases lay in between. Germline values: CDR1 LGHDT, CDR2 YNNKEL (reference sequence). CDR3 sequence: CASSQDYGQSQPQHF. The CDR3 region has the DNA TGTGCCAGCAGCCAAGATTACGGACAGTCCCAGCCCCAGCATTTT.

V gene TRBV15 combines with J gene TRBJ2-1, with 12 bases fitting TRBD2. The CDR3 length is 19 residues. Germline V CDR1 and CDR2: LNHNV, YYDKDF (reference sequence). The junction had 7 bases not matched to a gene; V was cut back by 1 base and J by 0 bases. The CDR3 DNA reads TGTGCCACCAGCAGAGCAGGACTAGCGGGGTTGAGCTCCTACAATGAGCAGTTCTTC. Its translation is CATSRAGLAGLSSYNEQFF.

V and J are TRBV14 and TRBJ2-7, with TRBD2 matching 8 bases. Trimming removed 5 bases from V and 0 bases from J; junction bases left unmatched: 3. This CDR3 region has 14 residues. Germline CDR1 is SGHDN and CDR2 is FVKESK. CDR3 DNA: TGTGCCAGCAGCACTAGCGGCCTCTCCTACGAGCAGTACTTC. This codes for CASSTSGLSYEQYF.

The rearrangement uses TRBV28 and TRBJ2-7; D is perhaps TRBD1 (6 bases). Germline lookup yields CDR1 MDHEN and CDR2 SYDVKM. V was shortened by 6 bases and J by 1 base, with 19 bases between the two germline ends. The CDR3 has 16 residues. DNA for the CDR3: TGTGCCAGCAGGGCCCCAGGACAGCTTACATCCTACGAGCAGTACTTC. Its translation is CASRAPGQLTSYEQYF.

The chain's CDR3 is CASSSRTGGLETQYF. CDR3 DNA: TGTGCCAGCAGCTCCAGAACAGGGGGTCTAGAGACCCAGTACTTC. V gene TRBV7-2 combines with J gene TRBJ2-5, with 8 bases fitting TRBD1. The V and J ends lost 4 bases and 4 bases, in that order; junction bases with no gene match: 8. The CDR3 consists of 15 residues. Germline values: CDR1 SGHTA, CDR2 FQGNSA.

This clone was found once. The junction differs from germline at one of its ends, possibly a read error. The rearrangement joins TRBV7-7 to TRBJ2-1; D might be TRBD1 (7 bases). This CDR3 region has 15 residues. Germline loops: CDR1 SSHAT, CDR2 FNYEAQ (reference sequence). In DNA, the CDR3 is TGTGCTAGCAGCCAGGGGGGAAGCTCCTACAATGAGCAGTTCTTC. This encodes CASSQGGSSYNEQFF.

V is TRBV30 and J is TRBJ1-2, with TRBD1 identical over 7 bases. The CDR3 contains 14 residues. V shed 4 bases and J 8 bases; nucleotides not matched to a gene: 13. Germline lookup yields CDR1 GTSNPN and CDR2 SVGIG (reference sequence). CDR3 sequence (DNA): TGTGCCTGGACCCAGGGGGTACTAATACCGGGCTACACCTTC. Its translation is CAWTQGVLIPGYTF.

The genes are TRBV9 and TRBJ1-6; no clear D gene. The germline V gene encodes CDR1 SGDLS and CDR2 YYNGEE. This CDR3 is 16 amino acids long. V was pared by 4 bases and J by 0 bases, with 11 bases between. CDR3 loop: CASSLTISSYNSPLHF. CDR3 in DNA: TGTGCCAGCAGCCTGACTATCAGCTCCTATAATTCACCCCTCCACTTT.

V is TRBV27 and J is TRBJ2-7; D is possibly TRBD1 (6 bases). V was shortened by 8 bases and J by 6 bases, with 23 bases between the two germline ends. The CDR3 contains 15 residues. CDR1 is MNHEY, CDR2 SMNVEV, per germline (reference sequence). DNA of the CDR3: TGTGCCAGCTGTAAGACCGGGACACGACCGTCCGAGCAGTACTTC. Translating it yields CASCKTGTRPSEQYF.

The J gene is TRBJ2-3, the V gene TRBV5-1; D unclear. V dropped 0 bases and J dropped 1 base, with 9 bases sitting between them. From germline, CDR1 is SGHRS and CDR2 YFSETQ. This CDR3 spans 15 amino acids. The CDR3 DNA sequence: TGCGCCAGCAGCTTGGACAGTCCCGGCACAGATACGCAGTATTTT. Its protein is CASSLDSPGTDTQYF.

The chain carries TRBV7-3 and TRBJ2-7, with 8 nucleotides matching TRBD2. The length of the CDR3 is 16 residues. Germline V gene data show CDR1 as SGHTA and CDR2 as FQGTGA. V was clipped by 5 bases and J by 5 bases; unmatched bases: 14. CDR3 amino acids: CASSPTSTAGVHEQYF. The DNA of the CDR3 is TGTGCCAGCAGCCCGACATCGACAGCGGGAGTGCACGAGCAGTACTTC.

The V gene is TRBV7-9, the J gene TRBJ1-6, with 7 bases aligning to TRBD1. From germline, CDR1 is SEHNR and CDR2 FQNEAQ (reference sequence). J lost 10 bases, V lost 1 base, and 4 bases had no gene match. This CDR3 region has 14 residues. The CDR3 sequence is CASSLDRGRSPLHF. The CDR3 nucleotides are TGTGCCAGCAGCTTAGACAGGGGAAGATCACCCCTCCACTTT.

The rearrangement links TRBV7-2 to TRBJ1-5; no firm D call. This CDR3 has 14 residues. Trimming pared 1 base from V and 7 bases from J, leaving 11 bases between. Germline CDR1 SGHTA, CDR2 FQGNSA. The CDR3 loop is CASSLGGLDQPQHF. The CDR3, as DNA: TGTGCCAGCAGCTTAGGAGGGCTGGACCAGCCCCAGCATTTT.

This clone was counted only a few times. The chain joins TRBV7-9 to TRBJ1-5, with 7 bases lining up with TRBD1. Unmatched junction bases numbered 3, after V lost 1 base and J lost 9 bases. CDR3 length: 13 amino acids. Germline assignment: CDR1 SEHNR and CDR2 FQNEAQ (reference sequence). This chain's CDR3 is CASSLERTGPQHF. In nucleotides, the CDR3 is TGTGCCAGCAGCTTAGAGCGGACAGGGCCCCAGCATTTT.

The chain carries TRBV5-4 and TRBJ1-4; no firm D call. Trimming shortened V by 4 bases and J by 8 bases, and 15 bases separated the two germline ends. Per germline, CDR1 SGHNT and CDR2 YYREEE (reference sequence). The CDR3 has 14 residues. DNA of the CDR3: TGTGCCAGCAGCCGGACTTCGGACGACGAAAAACTGTTTTTT. Residues: CASSRTSDDEKLFF.

The chain employs TRBV6-2 or TRBV6-3 and TRBJ2-2; D gene unclear. The germline V gene has CDR1 MNHEY and CDR2 SVGEGT. Trimming shortened V by 2 bases and J by 4 bases, and 2 bases separated the two germline ends. The CDR3 is 12 amino acids. The CDR3 nucleotides read TGTGCCAGCAGTTACCGCACCGGGGAGCTGTTTTTT. Translation gives CASSYRTGELFF.

The chain links TRBV6-6 to TRBJ1-5; 8 bases map to TRBD1. Trimming cost V 5 bases and J 6 bases; bases outside gene matches: 3. This CDR3 is built from 13 residues. CDR1 and CDR2 from the germline V gene are MNHNY and SVGAGI (reference sequence). The DNA of the CDR3 is TGTGCCAGCAGTCAGGGGGCCGGTCAGCCCCAGCATTTT. It codes for CASSQGAGQPQHF.

V gene TRBV7-2 combines with J gene TRBJ2-7; 7 nucleotides align to TRBD2. The CDR3 totals 14 residues. CDR1 is SGHTA and CDR2 is FQGNSA in the germline V gene. The trim removed 5 bases at V and 0 bases at J, leaving 4 bases unmatched. CDR3: CASSRTSASYEQYF. CDR3 nucleotide sequence: TGTGCCAGCAGCCGTACTAGCGCCTCCTACGAGCAGTACTTC.